A single sample is the source of the 24 T cell receptor beta chains below, sequenced in a study of identical twins. Using its own MiXCR run on the 5' RACE reads, TCRdb lists one record per CDR3 protein. The sample records some 760,000 distinct CDR3 sequences, roughly 20% being singletons. This sample also appeared in a second study, on T cells expressing NK-cell markers.

Material for sequencing was PBMCs. Receptor source: a woman aged 18-29 years in good health.

The chain joins TRBV20-1 to TRBJ2-3, with TRBD1 identical over 8 bases. This CDR3 contains 16 residues. V gave up 3 bases and J gave up 2 bases; unmatched junction bases: 10. Germline CDR1 reads DFQATT; CDR2 reads SNEGSKA (reference sequence). CDR3 region: CSARPGTGPTTDTQYF. The CDR3 bases are TGCAGTGCTAGGCCCGGGACAGGTCCTACCACAGATACGCAGTATTTT.

This clonotype was seen at least ten times. The J gene is TRBJ1-1, the V gene TRBV12-3 or TRBV12-4; possible D gene TRBD1, 5 bases. The CDR3 runs 11 residues. Trimming cost V 3 bases and J 10 bases, with 9 bases left between them. This chain's CDR3 is CASSLGGGAFF. The CDR3 region has the DNA TGTGCCAGCAGTTTGGGTGGGGGAGCTTTCTTT.

This clonotype came up a few times. V is TRBV10-3 and J is TRBJ2-3; 7 positions agree with TRBD2. Trimming cost V 4 bases and J 6 bases; bases outside gene matches: 4. The CDR3 consists of 13 residues. Germline CDR1 reads ENHRY; CDR2 reads SYGVKD. CDR3 DNA: TGTGCCATCAGTGCCCTAGCGGAGGATACGCAGTATTTT. This translates into CAISALAEDTQYF.

This clonotype was observed at least ten times. V usage is TRBV7-2 and J usage is TRBJ2-7; D not resolved. Germline lookup yields CDR1 SGHTA and CDR2 FQGNSA. The CDR3 extends over 13 amino acids. Trimming removed 0 bases from V and 2 bases from J, with 5 bases in between. CDR3 coding DNA: TGTGCCAGCAGCTTAGCATCGGCCTACGAGCAGTACTTC. It codes for CASSLASAYEQYF.

The chain recombines TRBV6-1 with TRBJ1-2; D is unresolved. The CDR3 totals 13 residues. Looked up from germline, CDR1 is MNHNS and CDR2 is SASEGT. V lost 5 bases to trimming and J lost 8 bases, with 15 bases between them. The CDR3 protein is CASSLGPRRGYTF. The CDR3, as DNA: TGTGCCAGCAGTCTCGGACCCCGGCGGGGCTACACCTTC.

This chain links TRBV20-1 with TRBJ2-5; tentatively, D is TRBD2 (6 bases). Germline-derived CDR1 and CDR2 are DFQATT and SNEGSKA (reference sequence). This CDR3 region has 13 residues. V lost 1 base, J lost 5 bases, and 11 bases lay in between. CDR3 protein: CSARGLVVETQYF. The CDR3 coding sequence is TGCAGTGCTAGAGGACTAGTGGTGGAGACCCAGTACTTC.

This clonotype is a singleton in its sample. The chain is built from TRBV7-9 and TRBJ2-5; 7 nucleotides match TRBD2. The CDR3 has 13 residues. CDR1 is SEHNR and CDR2 is FQNEAQ in the germline V gene (reference sequence). Trimming cost V 5 bases and J 6 bases; bases outside gene matches: 6. DNA for the CDR3: TGTGCCAGCAGCCCTCTAGCGGATAAGACCCAGTACTTC. Residues: CASSPLADKTQYF.

This clonotype was seen ten or more times. The chain combines TRBV6-1 with TRBJ2-7, with TRBD1 matching 7 bases. The trim removed 6 bases at V and 6 bases at J, leaving 11 bases unmatched. CDR1 and CDR2 from the germline V gene are MNHNS and SASEGT. The CDR3 sequence is 14 residues long. CDR3 bases: TGTGCCAGCAGGACAGGGACCGCCTCGGTCGAGCAGTACTTC. It codes for CASRTGTASVEQYF.

CDR3 coding DNA: TGTGCCAGCAGCCAACGATGGAGGGACTCCTACGAGCAGTACTTC. Its translation: CASSQRWRDSYEQYF. The rearrangement uses TRBV14 and TRBJ2-7; weak D call: TRBD2 (6 bases). Germline values: CDR1 SGHDN, CDR2 FVKESK. This CDR3 region has 15 residues. Trimming took off 2 bases at V and 0 bases at J, with 11 bases between the two ends.

This clonotype was seen a handful of times. The chain uses TRBV10-3 and TRBJ1-2; 7 nucleotides agree with TRBD1. The CDR3 has 14 residues. Germline V gene sequence: CDR1 ENHRY, CDR2 SYGVKD. Unmatched junction bases numbered 5, after V lost 6 bases and J lost 1 base. The CDR3 reads CAISQGQINYGYTF. CDR3 DNA: TGTGCCATCAGCCAGGGACAGATTAACTATGGCTACACCTTC.

J is TRBJ2-7 and V is TRBV10-3; D is unresolved. The CDR3 is 10 amino acids. The germline gives CDR1 ENHRY, CDR2 SYGVKD. V lost 6 bases, J lost 4 bases, and 4 bases lay in between. In DNA form, the CDR3 reads TGTGCCATCAGGACATACGAGCAGTACTTC. This encodes CAIRTYEQYF.

This chain joins TRBV4-3 and TRBJ2-1, with 7 bases lining up with TRBD2. J was trimmed by 4 bases and V by 0 bases; bases with no gene match: 6. The CDR3 sequence is 16 residues long. Germline CDR1 reads LGHNA; CDR2 reads YSLEER. This chain's CDR3 is CASSQDWRESYNEQFF. The CDR3 coding sequence is TGCGCCAGCAGCCAAGATTGGCGGGAGTCATACAATGAGCAGTTCTTC.

This clonotype appeared a few times. The CDR3 here is CASSFDGQPQHF. CDR3 sequence (DNA): TGCGCCAGCAGCTTCGATGGTCAGCCCCAGCATTTT. The chain links TRBV5-1 to TRBJ1-5; D gene unclear. This CDR3 comprises 12 residues. CDR1 and CDR2 (germline): SGHRS, YFSETQ. The V and J ends lost 2 bases and 6 bases respectively, with 6 bases between them.

The CDR3 bases are TGTGCCAGCAGCTTATCAGGGGGCCACTCCTACGAGCAGTACTTC. It is translated as CASSLSGGHSYEQYF. The V gene is TRBV7-9, the J gene TRBJ2-7; 8 bases are shared with TRBD1. This CDR3 region has 15 residues. In germline, CDR1 is SEHNR, CDR2 FQNEAQ (reference sequence). V dropped 2 bases and J dropped 0; count of bases not matched to a gene: 3.

This clonotype was detected many times. The CDR3 sequence: CASSGQAYEQYF. The CDR3 nucleotides are TGCGCCAGCAGCGGACAGGCGTACGAGCAGTACTTC. V is TRBV5-1 and J is TRBJ2-7; TRBD1 agrees at 7 bases. The CDR3 runs to 12 residues. Per germline, CDR1 SGHRS and CDR2 YFSETQ. After removal of 4 bases from V and 4 bases from J, the junction contained 2 bases not matched to a gene.

The chain carries TRBV5-1 and TRBJ2-7; 11 bases match TRBD1. This CDR3 has 15 amino acids. J lost 6 bases, V lost 4 bases, and 9 bases had no gene match. Per the germline V gene, CDR1 is SGHRS and CDR2 is YFSETQ. The CDR3 sequence: CASSTGQGAHFEQYF. The CDR3 region has the DNA TGCGCCAGCAGCACCGGACAGGGGGCTCACTTCGAGCAGTACTTC.

This clonotype was detected a few times. The V gene is TRBV4-3, the J gene TRBJ2-5; D remains unclear. The germline CDR1 and CDR2 sequences are LGHNA and YSLEER. This CDR3 has 13 amino acids. V gave up 2 bases and J gave up 2 bases, with 6 bases separating them. CDR3 bases: TGCGCCAGCAGCCAAAGGCCACAAGAGACCCAGTACTTC. This translates into CASSQRPQETQYF.

The chain joins TRBV12-3 or TRBV12-4 to TRBJ2-1, with 8 positions matching TRBD2. The CDR3 is 13 amino acids. The V gene end was trimmed by 6 bases and the J gene end by 7 bases; junction bases not matched to a gene: 5. This CDR3 reads CASRPGTRNEQFF. As DNA, the CDR3 is TGTGCCAGCAGACCCGGGACTAGAAATGAGCAGTTCTTC.

This chain joins TRBV20-1 and TRBJ1-1; 12 positions agree with TRBD1. Trimming at V came to 5 bases and at J to 3 bases, leaving 10 bases not matched to a gene. Germline V gives CDR1 DFQATT, CDR2 SNEGSKA (reference sequence). The CDR3 runs to 16 residues. The CDR3 DNA reads TGCAGTGCTGCCCCCGGGACAGGGGGCTGGGACACTGAAGCTTTCTTT. Its translation: CSAAPGTGGWDTEAFF.

This clonotype has only a few counts. V is TRBV20-1 and J is TRBJ2-3; tentatively, D is TRBD2 (7 bases). Germline V lookup: CDR1 DFQATT, CDR2 SNEGSKA (reference sequence). CDR3 length: 14 amino acids. Trimming pared 5 bases from V and 9 bases from J, leaving 21 bases between. The chain's CDR3 is CSAFRGASGETQYF. The CDR3 region has the DNA TGCAGTGCTTTTAGGGGGGCTAGCGGCGAAACGCAGTATTTT.

This clonotype was picked up a small number of times. The chain has TRBV5-1 and TRBJ2-4, with 10 bases that match TRBD2. This CDR3 region has 15 residues. The germline gives CDR1 SGHRS, CDR2 YFSETQ. Unmatched junction bases numbered 7, after V lost 0 bases and J lost 10 bases. The CDR3 loop reads CASSLELAGVNIQYF. The CDR3 DNA follows: TGCGCCAGCAGCTTGGAGCTAGCGGGAGTGAATATTCAGTACTTC.

The J gene is TRBJ1-3, the V gene TRBV6-5, with 7 bases lining up with TRBD1. Germline V gives CDR1 MNHEY, CDR2 SVGAGI. This CDR3 has 15 residues. V trimming: 0 bases; J trimming: 7 bases; junction bases outside the gene matches: 6. The CDR3 is CASSYSRGQPNTIYF. CDR3 coding DNA: TGTGCCAGCAGTTACTCGAGGGGACAGCCTAACACCATATATTTT.

V usage is TRBV11-2 and J usage is TRBJ2-7; no firm D call. Trimming cost V 1 base and J 0 bases, with 16 bases left between them. This CDR3 comprises 17 residues. Germline loops: CDR1 SGHAT, CDR2 FQNNGV. The DNA of the CDR3 is TGTGCCAGCAGCTTAGTCTTCAGCGCTAGTTACTCCTACGAGCAGTACTTC. It yields the protein CASSLVFSASYSYEQYF.

The sample holds a few counts of this clonotype. The chain joins TRBV20-1 to TRBJ1-4; D uncertain. In germline, CDR1 is DFQATT, CDR2 SNEGSKA (reference sequence). V was cut by 4 bases and J by 4 bases, with 4 bases left in between. There are 11 residues in the CDR3. The CDR3, as DNA: TGCAGTGCTATTCATAATGAAAAACTGTTTTTT. Encoded protein: CSAIHNEKLFF.